These 31 T cell receptor beta chains originate from one sample sequenced in a study of breast tumors, draining lymph nodes, adjacent tissues. TCRdb processed the multiplex PCR reads anew with MiXCR; each CDR3 protein has one entry. This sample yields some 170,000 distinct CDR3 sequences, of which about 33% are seen a single time; over 3.5% belongs to the top ten. Axillary draining lymph nodes of breast cancer patients supplied the node samples. The sequencing sample was made of axillary lymph node tissue. Receptors originate from a female donor with breast cancer. Some clones in this sample may be carry-over from other donors' samples.

The chain combines TRBV12-3 or TRBV12-4 with TRBJ2-3, with 8 bases fitting TRBD1. Trimming cost V 3 bases and J 1 base; bases outside gene matches: 6. The CDR3 has 16 residues. CDR3 loop: CASSFLQGAGTDTQYF. CDR3 DNA: TGTGCCAGCAGTTTTTTGCAGGGGGCGGGCACAGATACGCAGTATTTT.

Turning to this clonotype: Being one base from a much bigger clone, this may be a read error. The chain is built from TRBV6-1 and TRBJ2-1; D is possibly TRBD1 or TRBD2 (10 bases each). The V and J ends lost 5 bases and 5 bases respectively, with 28 bases between them. This CDR3 contains 19 residues. In germline, CDR1 is MNHNS, CDR2 SASEGT. The CDR3 reads CASSRAGQGYTSGNNEQFF. The CDR3 DNA is TGTGCCAGCAGTCGGGCGGGACAGGGGTATACTAGCGGGAACAATGAGCAGTTCTTC.

In this sample, this clonotype turned up a few times. Being one base from a much bigger clone, this may be a read error. The chain is built from TRBV18 and TRBJ2-5; unclear D gene. The CDR3 totals 13 residues. Germline loops: CDR1 KGHSH, CDR2 LQKENI. Trimming took 8 bases from V and 1 from J, leaving 11 bases between them. The CDR3: CASPRTAQETQYF. The CDR3 nucleotides read TGTGCCAGCCCACGAACAGCCCAAGAGACCCAGTACTTC.

Comments on this clonotype: One base away lies a much larger clone, so this may be a sequencing read error. V gene TRBV20-1 combines with J gene TRBJ1-5; tentatively, D is TRBD1 (5 bases). In germline, CDR1 is DFQATT, CDR2 SNEGSKA (reference sequence). The V gene lost 0 bases and the J gene lost 6 bases, with 15 bases spanning the gap. The length of the CDR3 is 15 residues. CDR3 sequence (DNA): TGCAGTGCTAGAGATCCGGGGGAGGGCACTCAGCCCCAGCATTTT. Residues: CSARDPGEGTQPQHF.

The rearrangement links TRBV28 to TRBJ2-2; D is unclear. Between the trimmed V and J ends, which lost 2 bases and 3 bases, there was a span of 10 bases. Germline assignment: CDR1 MDHEN and CDR2 SYDVKM. The CDR3 loop spans 15 amino acids. Here the CDR3 DNA reads TGTGCCAGCAGTTTAGGGGTGCAATACACCGGGGAGCTGTTTTTT. This translates into CASSLGVQYTGELFF.

For this clonotype: The conserved closing phenylalanine or tryptophan is absent in this CDR3, likely reflecting a read error. The DNA is left out, because the CDR3 cannot be placed on it with certainty; the CDR3 is given as TCRdb lists it. The chain carries TRBV7-3 and TRBJ2-3; no check of the table's D call, TRBD1, against the DNA was made. The CDR3 is 17 amino acids in total, end residues counted. Germline assignment: CDR1 SGHTA and CDR2 FQGTGA. Here the CDR3 reads CASSSRRLDRVADPQYL.

This clonotype occurred a few times. A much larger clonotype is one base distant, so this may be a read error. The V and J genes are TRBV20-1 and TRBJ2-1; 7 bases map to TRBD1. Germline-derived CDR1 and CDR2 are DFQATT and SNEGSKA (reference sequence). The CDR3 has 11 amino acids. CDR3 bases: TGCAGTGCCCTGACAGGGAATGAGCAGTCCTTC. Encoded protein: CSALTGNEQSF.

J is TRBJ1-1 and V is TRBV20-1; a possible D gene is TRBD1 (6 bases). This CDR3 contains 18 residues. V was cut by 3 bases and J by 3 bases, with 26 bases left in between. Germline V CDR1 and CDR2: DFQATT, SNEGSKA (reference sequence). The chain's CDR3 is CSARGIPITRQADTEAFF. The DNA of the CDR3 is TGCAGTGCTAGGGGGATCCCGATAACCCGACAGGCGGACACTGAAGCTTTCTTT.

The genes are TRBV3-1 and TRBJ1-3; D is possibly TRBD1 (6 bases). The V end was cut by 0 bases, the J end by 0 bases, with 18 bases between. Germline values: CDR1 LGHDT, CDR2 YNNKEL (reference sequence). CDR3 size: 19 residues. CDR3: CASSQEERNRVFSGNTIYF. The CDR3 nucleotides read TGTGCCAGCAGCCAAGAAGAAAGAAACAGGGTCTTCTCTGGAAACACCATATATTTT.

CDR3 residues: CSAGGWDYNQPQHF. CDR3 sequence (DNA): TGCAGTGCTGGAGGGTGGGATTATAATCAGCCCCAGCATTTT. This chain links TRBV20-1 with TRBJ1-5; D remains unclear. V lost 5 bases to trimming and J lost 4 bases, with 15 bases between them. CDR3 length: 14 residues. CDR1 is DFQATT and CDR2 is SNEGSKA in the germline V gene (reference sequence).

This clonotype was detected ten times or more. V usage is TRBV5-1 and J usage is TRBJ2-1, with D unclear. Trimming removed 0 bases from V and 4 bases from J, with 11 bases in between. The V gene's germline CDR1 is SGHRS and CDR2 YFSETQ. The CDR3 has 15 residues. The CDR3 sequence is CASSLARAVYNEQFF. The CDR3 bases are TGCGCCAGCAGCTTGGCAAGGGCCGTTTACAATGAGCAGTTCTTC. Full variable domain (rest looked up from reference TRBV5-1 and TRBJ2-1): KAGVTQTPRYLIKTRGQQVTLSCSPISGHRSVSWYQQTPGQGLQFLFEYFSETQRNKGNFPGRFSGRQFSNSRSEMNVSTLELGDSALYLCASSLARAVYNEQFFGPGTRLTVL.

This clonotype came up a few times. This chain connects TRBV28 to TRBJ2-6, with D hard to call. Germline assignment: CDR1 MDHEN and CDR2 SYDVKM. The CDR3 contains 15 residues. The V end was cut by 7 bases, the J end by 0 bases, with 10 bases between. The CDR3 loop is CASNDRSSGANVLTF. CDR3 DNA: TGTGCCAGCAACGATCGGAGCTCTGGGGCCAACGTCCTGACTTTC.

This clonotype was detected ten times or more. The gene calls are TRBV20-1 and TRBJ2-7; 12 positions agree with TRBD2. Germline CDR1 reads DFQATT; CDR2 reads SNEGSKA (reference sequence). CDR3 length: 16 amino acids. J lost 6 bases, V lost 3 bases, and 12 bases had no gene match. The DNA for the CDR3 is TGCAGTGCTAGGGGGGGGACTAGCGGGTTTCCCCGCGAGCAGTACTTC. It translates to CSARGGTSGFPREQYF.

V gene TRBV27 combines with J gene TRBJ1-1; D call uncertain. Trimming removed 5 bases from V and 3 bases from J, with 13 bases in between. This CDR3 contains 14 residues. The germline V gene has CDR1 MNHEY and CDR2 SMNVEV (reference sequence). CDR3 nucleotide sequence: TGTGCCAGCAGTCGGACCACTAAATACACTGAAGCTTTCTTT. Protein product: CASSRTTKYTEAFF.

This clonotype was counted at least ten times. This rearrangement joins TRBV27 to TRBJ2-5, with a tentative D call TRBD2 (7 bases). CDR1 is MNHEY, CDR2 SMNVEV, per germline (reference sequence). The V end was cut by 5 bases, the J end by 2 bases, with 12 bases between. CDR3 size: 14 residues. DNA of the CDR3: TGTGCCAGCAGTAGGGGGGGGAGTCAAGAGACCCAGTACTTC. Protein: CASSRGGSQETQYF.

The rearrangement joins TRBV9 to TRBJ2-2; 10 bases fit TRBD1. The CDR3 length is 19 residues. Germline CDR1 is SGDLS and CDR2 is YYNGEE. V lost 2 bases, J lost 0 bases, and 10 bases stayed unmatched. The CDR3 nucleotides read TGTGCCAGCAGCGTCCGGGACAGGGGTCTACCTTCGAACACCGGGGAGCTGTTTTTT. Amino acids: CASSVRDRGLPSNTGELFF. The full variable domain, completed using reference TRBV9 and TRBJ2-2, is DSGVTQTPKHLITATGQRVTLRCSPRSGDLSVYWYQQSLDQGLQFLIQYYNGEERAKGNILERFSAQQFPDLHSELNLSSLELGDSALYFCASSVRDRGLPSNTGELFFGEGSRLTVL.

This clonotype was seen many times. The chain combines TRBV18 with TRBJ1-4; TRBD1 matches at 10 bases. With 3 bases clipped from V and 1 base from J, the junction kept 5 bases outside the gene matches. The CDR3 consists of 17 residues. The germline V gene has CDR1 KGHSH and CDR2 LQKENI. CDR3 residues: CASSPRTGGGTNEKLFF. Here the CDR3 DNA reads TGTGCCAGCTCACCCAGGACAGGGGGAGGAACTAATGAAAAACTGTTTTTT.

This chain uses TRBV30 with TRBJ2-1, with no clear D. The V gene's germline CDR1 is GTSNPN and CDR2 SVGIG (reference sequence). V lost 2 bases, J lost 0 bases, and 11 bases lay in between. The length of the CDR3 is 15 residues. The CDR3 bases are TGTGCCTGGAGTTCATGGGCCGTCTCCTACAATGAGCAGTTCTTC. It is translated as CAWSSWAVSYNEQFF.

This clonotype was detected a few times. One base away lies a much larger clone, so this may be a sequencing read error. The conserved closing phenylalanine or tryptophan is absent in this CDR3, likely reflecting a read error. This chain connects TRBV7-2 to TRBJ2-1; maybe TRBD1 (6 bases). V shed 5 bases and J shed 7 bases, with 15 bases lying between them. CDR3 length: 14 residues. Germline V CDR1 and CDR2: SGHTA, FQGNSA. Written as DNA, the CDR3 is TGTGCCAGCAGCCCGAACAGGGTGGGGAATGAGCAGTTCCTC. This translates into CASSPNRVGNEQFL.

This clonotype was seen a few times. The gene calls are TRBV14 and TRBJ1-6; D may be TRBD1 (6 bases). The CDR3 consists of 15 residues. Deletions cut 1 base from V and 13 bases from J, with 17 bases between. CDR1 is SGHDN and CDR2 is FVKESK in the germline V gene. The CDR3 nucleotides read TGTGCCAGCAGCCAAGTTGGGGGGCTCGGGGTCCCCCTCCACTTT. It is translated as CASSQVGGLGVPLHF.

This clonotype was counted many times. The chain has TRBV4-3 and TRBJ2-7; possible D gene TRBD2, 5 bases. The V end lost 1 base, the J end lost 3 bases, and 10 bases lay between the germline ends. Germline-derived CDR1 and CDR2 are LGHNA and YSLEER. The CDR3 spans 14 residues. The CDR3 DNA reads as TGCGCCAGCAGCCAAGTGCGGGCAGGCTACGAGCAGTACTTC. It is translated as CASSQVRAGYEQYF.

This clonotype was detected ten times or more. The CDR3: CSAGIGQGNPEQYF. DNA for the CDR3: TGCAGTGCCGGGATTGGACAGGGGAACCCCGAGCAGTACTTC. The gene calls are TRBV20-1 and TRBJ2-7; 9 nucleotides match TRBD1. The CDR3 consists of 14 residues. V dropped 6 bases and J dropped 6; count of bases not matched to a gene: 12. Germline V gene lookup returns CDR1 DFQATT and CDR2 SNEGSKA (reference sequence).

Notes on this clonotype: A read error may explain this, as a much larger clone is one base away. This chain joins TRBV11-2 and TRBJ2-1, with a tentative D call TRBD1 (5 bases). V dropped 4 bases and J dropped 10 bases, with 14 bases sitting between them. CDR3 length: 13 residues. CDR1 is SGHAT and CDR2 is FQNNGV in the germline V gene. The CDR3 nucleotides are TGTGCCAGCAGCTCTTTGTGGGGCACCGAGCAGTTCTTC. Amino acids: CASSSLWGTEQFF.

This clonotype came up a few times. The rearrangement links TRBV6-2 or TRBV6-3 to TRBJ2-1; 8 bases map to TRBD2. The CDR3 is 17 residues long. V shed 6 bases and J 7 bases; nucleotides not matched to a gene: 17. Germline assignment: CDR1 MNHEY and CDR2 SVGEGT. CDR3 amino acids: CASSDREGRRWGNEQFF. Here the CDR3 DNA reads TGTGCCAGCAGCGATCGGGAGGGCCGTCGGTGGGGGAATGAGCAGTTCTTC.

In regard to this clonotype: Compared with germline, one end of the junction differs, possibly owing to a read error. V is TRBV29-1 and J is TRBJ2-5, with D tentatively TRBD2 (5 bases). CDR3 length: 12 residues. Germline-derived CDR1 and CDR2 are SQVTM and ANQGSEA. The CDR3 here is CSADHGGEAQYF. In DNA, the CDR3 is TGCAGCGCGGACCACGGAGGAGAGGCCCAGTACTTC.

Concerning this clonotype: A much larger clonotype is one base distant, so this may be a read error. This chain uses TRBV5-4 with TRBJ2-5, with D uncertain. The CDR3 length is 14 residues. Trimming left V 1 base short and J 3 bases short, with 10 bases between. The V gene's germline CDR1 is SGHNT and CDR2 YYREEE (reference sequence). The chain's CDR3 is CASSLTGREETQYF. CDR3 bases: TGTGCCAGCAGCTTGACCGGTAGGGAAGAGACCCAGTACTTC.

In this sample, this clonotype turned up many times. This chain uses TRBV7-9 with TRBJ2-3; D perhaps matches TRBD1 (6 bases). Germline V lookup: CDR1 SEHNR, CDR2 FQNEAQ (reference sequence). This CDR3 region has 13 residues. Trimming removed 2 bases from V and 4 bases from J, with 7 bases in between. The CDR3 DNA reads TGTGCCAGCAGCTTAAACAGGGCAGATACGCAGTATTTT. Translating gives CASSLNRADTQYF.

This clonotype was found many times. The CDR3 DNA reads TGCGCCAGCAGCTTCGGCGGGGACCACAATGAGCAGTTCTTC. The encoded protein is CASSFGGDHNEQFF. This rearrangement joins TRBV5-1 to TRBJ2-1, with D possibly TRBD2 on 6 matching bases. V was pared by 2 bases and J by 5 bases, with 11 bases between. Germline-derived CDR1 and CDR2 are SGHRS and YFSETQ. CDR3 length equals 14 residues.

This clonotype has ten or more counts. This chain links TRBV28 with TRBJ1-4; weak D call: TRBD1 (5 bases). Germline loops: CDR1 MDHEN, CDR2 SYDVKM. V gave up 6 bases and J gave up 3 bases, with 14 bases separating them. The CDR3 is 15 amino acids. The CDR3 nucleotides are TGTGCCAGCAGATCCACAGGCGAACCTAATGAAAAACTGTTTTTT. This codes for CASRSTGEPNEKLFF.

The CDR3 sequence is CAWSVTLGGTAFF. CDR3 nucleotide sequence: TGTGCCTGGAGTGTAACCCTCGGCGGAACAGCTTTCTTT. The rearrangement links TRBV30 to TRBJ1-1, with no clear D. This CDR3 is 13 amino acids long. In germline, CDR1 is GTSNPN, CDR2 SVGIG (reference sequence). Trimming left V 0 bases short and J 10 bases short, with 15 bases between. The full variable domain, its missing parts supplied by reference TRBV30 and TRBJ1-1, is SQTIHQWPATLVQPVGSPLSLECTVEGTSNPNLYWYRQAAGRGLQLLFYSVGIGQISSEVPQNLSASRPQDRQFILSSKKLLLSDSGFYLCAWSVTLGGTAFFGQGTRLTVV.

This clonotype was recorded many times. This sequence joins TRBV7-8 and TRBJ2-1; 11 bases fit TRBD2. The J segment lost 4 bases and the V segment lost 5 bases, leaving 13 bases of the junction unmatched. Germline V CDR1 and CDR2: SGHVS, FQNEAQ. This CDR3 has 18 amino acids. The DNA for the CDR3 is TGTGCCAGCAGCCCCGGACGACTAGCGGGGTCATCATACAATGAGCAGTTCTTC. Translated, it gives CASSPGRLAGSSYNEQFF.